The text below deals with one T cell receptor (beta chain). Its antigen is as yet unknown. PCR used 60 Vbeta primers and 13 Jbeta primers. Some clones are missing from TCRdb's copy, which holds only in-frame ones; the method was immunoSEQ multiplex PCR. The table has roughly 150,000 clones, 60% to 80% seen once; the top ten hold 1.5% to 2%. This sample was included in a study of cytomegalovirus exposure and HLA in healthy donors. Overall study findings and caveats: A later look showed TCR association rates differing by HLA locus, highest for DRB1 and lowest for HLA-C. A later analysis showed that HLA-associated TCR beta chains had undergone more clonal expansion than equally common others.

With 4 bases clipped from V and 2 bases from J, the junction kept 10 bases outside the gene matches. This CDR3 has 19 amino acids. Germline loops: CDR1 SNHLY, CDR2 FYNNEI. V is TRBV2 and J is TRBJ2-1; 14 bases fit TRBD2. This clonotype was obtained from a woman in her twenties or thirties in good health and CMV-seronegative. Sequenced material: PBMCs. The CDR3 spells CASSVIPGLAGVPYNEQFF. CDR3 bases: TGTGCCAGCAGTGTTATACCGGGACTAGCGGGGGTTCCCTACAATGAGCAGTTCTTC.